Listed below are T cell receptor beta chains from one sample, sequenced in a study of blood T cell repertoires in COVID-19. Profiling relied on immunoSEQ multiplex PCR, and the TCRdb table lists in-frame clones only, not all of them. The sample consists of about 220,000 clones, about 86% of them appearing once. What was sequenced was peripheral blood. Receptors were obtained from a woman aged 30 to 39 who had recovered from COVID-19. Each CDR3 is given with its conserved first and last residue. A D gene is named only where the DNA matches it firmly. Clone size is not always given. Where it is, it says once, few, many or a class for expanded clones.

clone_size	d_call	j_call	v_call	cdr3_aa	cdr3_nt
-	TRBD2	TRBJ2-1	TRBV5-6	CASSLDSGSSYNEQFF	TGTGCCAGCAGCTTGGATAGCGGGAGCTCCTACAATGAGCAGTTCTTC
-	-	TRBJ1-2	TRBV30	CAWSAGIYGYTF	TGTGCCTGGAGTGCAGGGATATATGGCTACACCTTC
-	TRBD2	TRBJ2-3	TRBV7-8	CASSIGTSGVTDTQYF	TGTGCCAGCAGCATTGGGACTAGCGGGGTCACAGATACGCAGTATTTT
-	-	TRBJ1-2	TRBV21-1	CASSKGTGIRPNYGYTF	TGTGCCAGCAGCAAAGGGACAGGGATCCGACCAAACTATGGCTACACCTTC
-	TRBD2	TRBJ2-2	TRBV15	CATSRKSGSPHTGELFF	TGTGCCACCAGCAGAAAAAGCGGGAGTCCCCACACCGGGGAGCTGTTTTTT
-	TRBD1	TRBJ1-1	TRBV19	CASTDRQGAEAFF	TGTGCCAGTACCGACAGACAGGGCGCTGAAGCTTTCTTT
once	TRBD1	TRBJ1-1	TRBV9	CASSGLQGTNTEAFF	TGTGCCAGCAGCGGATTACAGGGGACGAACACTGAAGCTTTCTTT
-	-	TRBJ2-7	TRBV10-3	CAISRDNSYEQYF	TGTGCCATCTCCCGGGACAACTCCTACGAGCAGTACTTC
once	-	TRBJ2-2	TRBV2	CASSESGEGELFF	TGTGCCAGCAGTGAATCGGGAGAGGGGGAGCTGTTTTTT
-	TRBD2	TRBJ2-3	TRBV19	CASSRGLAGGGTDTQYF	TGTGCCAGTAGTAGGGGACTAGCGGGAGGGGGCACAGATACGCAGTATTTT
-	TRBD1	TRBJ1-2	TRBV5-6	CASSPERGHKVGYTF	TGTGCCAGCAGCCCGGAGAGGGGGCATAAAGTGGGCTACACCTTC
many	-	TRBJ1-3	TRBV11-2	CASSFPTGRIDSGNTIYF	TGTGCCAGCAGCTTCCCCACTGGCAGGATAGACTCTGGAAACACCATATATTTT
-	-	TRBJ1-3	TRBV3-1/TRBV3-2	CASRNAQGSGNTIYF	TGTGCCAGCAGGAACGCACAGGGCTCTGGAAACACCATATATTTT
-	-	TRBJ1-3	TRBV5-1	CASSLAGTLGNTIYF	TGCGCCAGCAGCCTAGCGGGGACGCTGGGAAACACCATATATTTT
-	TRBD1	TRBJ1-2	TRBV7-3	CASSLTQLSENWTGVPLANYGYTF	TGTGCCAGCAGCTTAACACAACTATCCGAAAACTGGACAGGGGTCCCGTTAGCTAACTATGGCTACACCTTC
-	TRBD1	TRBJ2-3	TRBV4-1	CASSQVRDRATDTQYF	TGCGCCAGCAGCCAAGTCCGGGACAGGGCCACAGATACGCAGTATTTT
-	-	TRBJ1-5	TRBV2	CASSLDPSRGQPQHF	TGTGCCAGCAGTCTCGACCCATCCAGGGGTCAGCCCCAGCATTTT
-	-	TRBJ1-2	TRBV21-1	CASNGWVLTNYGYTF	TGTGCCAGCAACGGGTGGGTACTAACCAACTATGGCTACACCTTC
few	-	TRBJ1-1	TRBV2	CASSEMGLNTEAFF	TGTGCCAGCAGTGAAATGGGCTTGAACACTGAAGCTTTCTTT
-	TRBD2	TRBJ2-2	TRBV7-8	CASEAGIGTGELFF	TGTGCCAGCGAAGCGGGAATTGGGACCGGGGAGCTGTTTTTT
-	-	TRBJ2-1	TRBV14	CASSPTHNEQFF	TGTGCCAGCAGCCCGACTCACAATGAGCAGTTCTTC
-	TRBD1	TRBJ2-2	TRBV24-1	CATSDPTGVPTGELFF	TGTGCCACCAGTGACCCGACAGGGGTACCCACCGGGGAGCTGTTTTTT
-	TRBD2	TRBJ2-7	TRBV24-1	CATAGGAGGHEQYF	TGTGCCACTGCCGGAGGCGCGGGAGGCCACGAGCAGTACTTC
-	-	TRBJ2-1	TRBV28	CASSPLIAYFSYNEQFF	TGTGCCAGCAGTCCGCTCATTGCATACTTCTCCTACAATGAGCAGTTCTTC
-	-	TRBJ2-7	TRBV7-9	CASSPVGRGAYEQYF	TGTGCCAGCAGCCCAGTGGGCAGGGGGGCCTACGAGCAGTACTTC
-	TRBD1	TRBJ2-7	TRBV27	CASSKRDRGYEQYF	TGTGCCAGCAGTAAACGGGACAGGGGCTACGAGCAGTACTTC
-	TRBD1	TRBJ2-6	TRBV18	CASSAMDRAGLSVLTF	TGTGCCAGCTCAGCAATGGACAGGGCTGGGCTCTCCGTCCTGACTTTC
-	-	TRBJ1-3	TRBV27	CASSLSRDGNTIYF	TGTGCCAGCAGTTTAAGCAGGGATGGAAACACCATATATTTT
-	-	TRBJ1-1	TRBV3-1/TRBV3-2	CASSQEPRANTEAFF	TGTGCCAGCAGCCAAGAACCGCGGGCGAACACTGAAGCTTTCTTT
-	-	TRBJ1-3	TRBV28	CASRSRDFSGNTIYF	TGTGCCAGCAGGTCCAGGGATTTCTCTGGAAACACCATATATTTT
-	TRBD1	TRBJ1-5	TRBV28	CASSPDRGGTYSNQPQHF	TGTGCCAGCAGTCCAGACAGGGGGGGAACATATAGCAATCAGCCCCAGCATTTT
few	TRBD2	TRBJ2-3	TRBV5-1	CASSLSASGTDTQYF	TGCGCCAGCAGCCTGTCAGCTAGCGGGACAGATACGCAGTATTTT
-	-	TRBJ1-3	TRBV28	CASSFGGVAAHSGNTIYF	TGTGCCAGCAGTTTTGGGGGGGTGGCGGCTCACTCTGGAAACACCATATATTTT
once	-	TRBJ1-2	TRBV19	CASSTGYGYTF	TGTGCCAGTAGTACAGGCTATGGCTACACCTTC
-	TRBD1	TRBJ2-1	TRBV5-1	CASSLGTGEDNEQFF	TGCGCCAGCAGCTTGGGGACAGGGGAGGACAATGAGCAGTTCTTC